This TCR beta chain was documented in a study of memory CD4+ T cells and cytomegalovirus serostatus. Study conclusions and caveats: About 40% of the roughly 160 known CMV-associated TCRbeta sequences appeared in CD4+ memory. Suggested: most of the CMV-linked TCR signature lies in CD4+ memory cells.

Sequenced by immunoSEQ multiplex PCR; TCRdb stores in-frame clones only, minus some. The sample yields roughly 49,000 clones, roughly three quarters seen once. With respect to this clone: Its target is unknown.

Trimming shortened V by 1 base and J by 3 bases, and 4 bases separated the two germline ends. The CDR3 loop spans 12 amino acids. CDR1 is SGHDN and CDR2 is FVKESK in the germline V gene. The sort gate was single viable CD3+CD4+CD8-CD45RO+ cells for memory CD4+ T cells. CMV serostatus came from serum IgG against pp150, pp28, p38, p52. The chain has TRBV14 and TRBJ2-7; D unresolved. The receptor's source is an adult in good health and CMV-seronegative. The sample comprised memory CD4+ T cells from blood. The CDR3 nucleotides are TGTGCCAGCAGCCAAGGGGGCTACGAGCAGTACTTC. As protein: CASSQGGYEQYF.